Presented here are 17 T cell receptor beta chains from one specimen sequenced in a study of blood T cell repertoires in COVID-19. TCRdb's table, derived via immunoSEQ multiplex PCR, lists solely in-frame clones and lacks some. The sample lists about 250,000 clones, approximately 85% seen once, with 5% to 6.5% in the top ten. The sequencing sample was made of peripheral blood. These receptors all come from a man between 50 and 59 years old with COVID-19, enrolled during active disease.

The chain uses TRBV24-1 and TRBJ2-2, with 8 bases identical to TRBD2. V shed 5 bases and J 6 bases; nucleotides not matched to a gene: 4. Germline-derived CDR1 and CDR2 are KGHDR and SFDVKD. This CDR3 spans 14 amino acids. The CDR3 DNA reads TGTGCCACCAGTGGCCCCGGGGGGGCCGGGGAGCTGTTTTTT. Translated, it gives CATSGPGGAGELFF.

The chain carries TRBV29-1 and TRBJ2-7, with 7 bases lining up with TRBD1. The CDR3 covers 16 residues. V lost 6 bases to trimming and J lost 3 bases; unmatched junction nucleotides: 17. Germline CDR1 reads SQVTM; CDR2 reads ANQGSEA. The CDR3 bases are TGCAGCGTCGTAGGACAGGTTGGAGTTGAATTCTACGAGCAGTACTTC. It translates to CSVVGQVGVEFYEQYF.

This chain uses TRBV20-1 with TRBJ2-7, with 7 bases that match TRBD1. Losses at the gene ends were 3 bases for V and 12 bases for J; bases not matched to a gene: 8. The CDR3 totals 11 residues. Germline lookup yields CDR1 DFQATT and CDR2 SNEGSKA (reference sequence). The CDR3 nucleotides read TGCAGTGCTAGGTTAGGGACAGATCCGTACTTC. This gives the protein CSARLGTDPYF.

The J gene is TRBJ2-7, the V gene TRBV15; 7 bases are shared with TRBD1. The CDR3 is 15 residues long. With V trimmed by 0 bases and J by 7 bases, 9 bases remained unmatched. The germline V gene has CDR1 LNHNV and CDR2 YYDKDF (reference sequence). CDR3 amino acids: CATSRDLTGVREQYF. The CDR3, as DNA: TGTGCCACCAGCAGAGATCTAACAGGGGTGAGAGAGCAGTACTTC.

The chain is built from TRBV5-4 and TRBJ2-3; D is ambiguous. Germline CDR1 and CDR2: SGHNT and YYREEE (reference sequence). V lost 4 bases and J 0 bases, leaving 21 bases between the germline ends. The CDR3 extends over 18 amino acids. CDR3 residues: CASSPRPGHTASTDTQYF. The CDR3 bases are TGTGCCAGCAGCCCCAGGCCAGGCCACACAGCTAGCACAGATACGCAGTATTTT.

The rearrangement links TRBV7-2 to TRBJ1-6; TRBD1 matches 9 bases. Germline trimming cut 5 bases from V and 8 bases from J; bases unmatched to any gene: 4. Germline assignment: CDR1 SGHTA and CDR2 FQGNSA. The length of the CDR3 is 14 residues. The CDR3 sequence is CASSQRQGDSPLHF. The DNA for the CDR3 is TGTGCCAGCAGCCAACGACAGGGGGATTCACCCCTCCACTTT.

This chain connects TRBV4-3 to TRBJ1-2; D perhaps matches TRBD1 (6 bases). V lost 6 bases, J lost 2 bases, and 16 bases lay in between. The CDR3 runs to 15 residues. CDR1 LGHNA and CDR2 YSLEER come from the germline V gene. In DNA, the CDR3 is TGCGCCAGCAGTCCTACCTCTACAGGGAACTATGGCTACACCTTC. Encoded protein: CASSPTSTGNYGYTF.

This clone was detected a few times. The same CDR3 is also encoded by other DNA sequences in this sample. The chain is built from TRBV5-1 and TRBJ2-3; 7 nucleotides align to TRBD1. The CDR3 runs to 15 residues. CDR1 is SGHRS, CDR2 YFSETQ, per germline. Losses at the gene ends were 2 bases for V and 1 base for J; bases not matched to a gene: 4. The CDR3 protein is CASSLGTAGTDTQYF. The CDR3 DNA reads TGCGCCAGCAGCTTAGGGACAGCCGGCACAGATACGCAGTATTTT.

The chain couples TRBV4-1 to TRBJ2-4; TRBD2 is a possible D gene (7 bases). Trimming removed 2 bases from V and 0 bases from J, with 17 bases in between. Germline CDR1 MGHRA, CDR2 YSYEKL. The CDR3 sequence is 18 residues long. The CDR3 sequence is CASSQSPGGEIAKNIQYF. In DNA form, the CDR3 reads TGCGCCAGCAGCCAATCCCCGGGGGGCGAAATAGCCAAAAACATTCAGTACTTC.

In its sample, this clone was seen a few times. V gene TRBV18 combines with J gene TRBJ1-5, with a tentative D call TRBD1 (6 bases). Per germline, CDR1 KGHSH and CDR2 LQKENI. The CDR3 sequence is 15 residues long. The V end was cut by 3 bases, the J end by 6 bases, with 15 bases between. CDR3 sequence: CASSPGAGVSQPQHF. The CDR3 nucleotides are TGTGCCAGCTCACCCGGGGCAGGGGTAAGTCAGCCCCAGCATTTT.

The chain carries TRBV9 and TRBJ1-2, with 8 bases that match TRBD1. Germline V CDR1 and CDR2: SGDLS, YYNGEE. V dropped 4 bases and J dropped 2; count of bases not matched to a gene: 4. CDR3 length equals 14 residues. The CDR3 region has the DNA TGTGCCAGCAGCACCCGACAGGGGAACTATGGCTACACCTTC. Its translation is CASSTRQGNYGYTF.

V usage is TRBV18 and J usage is TRBJ1-2, with TRBD1 matching over 7 bases. V lost 0 bases and J lost 6; bases outside the gene matches: 16. Germline V gives CDR1 KGHSH, CDR2 LQKENI. The CDR3 totals 18 residues. CDR3: CASSPPIFDREGFDGYTF. The CDR3, as DNA: TGTGCCAGCTCACCACCGATCTTTGACAGGGAAGGTTTCGATGGCTACACCTTC.

This clone was seen only once. This rearrangement joins TRBV6-1 to TRBJ1-2; no clear D gene. The germline V gene has CDR1 MNHNS and CDR2 SASEGT. This CDR3 contains 15 residues. Trimming removed 1 base at V and 4 bases at J, with 13 bases between. CDR3: CASSEVSVPFYGYTF. CDR3 DNA sequence: TGTGCCAGCAGTGAAGTTAGTGTCCCCTTCTATGGCTACACCTTC.

The rearrangement links TRBV19 to TRBJ1-5; 8 positions agree with TRBD1. With V trimmed by 5 bases and J by 6 bases, 12 bases remained unmatched. CDR3 length: 16 residues. Germline loops: CDR1 LNHDA, CDR2 SQIVND (reference sequence). CDR3 DNA sequence: TGTGCCAGTAGTCCGCACCCAGGCAGGGGGCCTCAGCCCCAGCATTTT. Amino acid sequence: CASSPHPGRGPQPQHF. Variable domain in full (rest from reference TRBV19 and TRBJ1-5): DGGITQSPKYLFRKEGQNVTLSCEQNLNHDAMYWYRQDPGQGLRLIYYSQIVNDFQKGDIAEGYSVSREKKESFPLTVTSAQKNPTAFYLCASSPHPGRGPQPQHFGDGTRLSIL.

This sequence joins TRBV27 and TRBJ1-2, with D maybe TRBD1 (5 bases). Germline assignment: CDR1 MNHEY and CDR2 SMNVEV (reference sequence). The CDR3 has 14 amino acids. V was trimmed by 3 bases and J by 11 bases, leaving 19 bases between them. CDR3 nucleotide sequence: TGTGCCAGCAGTTTCCAGGGAACAGCTATGAGGTACACCTTC. This codes for CASSFQGTAMRYTF.

Only one count was recorded for this clone. This CDR3 is CASSLLKLNTEAFF. CDR3 DNA: TGTGCCAGCAGCTTATTAAAATTGAACACTGAAGCTTTCTTT. This sequence joins TRBV11-2 and TRBJ1-1; D unclear. Germline CDR1 SGHAT, CDR2 FQNNGV. With 2 bases removed from V and 0 bases from J, the gap between germline ends came to 7 bases. This CDR3 is 14 amino acids long.

The chain links TRBV18 to TRBJ2-1; 9 positions match TRBD2. Germline CDR1 KGHSH, CDR2 LQKENI. V trimming: 0 bases; J trimming: 6 bases; junction bases outside the gene matches: 6. This CDR3 spans 16 amino acids. The CDR3 loop is CASSPPGGGAVNEQFF. The CDR3 DNA follows: TGTGCCAGCTCACCACCTGGCGGGGGGGCAGTCAATGAGCAGTTCTTC.